The clone carrying this T cell receptor beta chain has only a few counts. Its antigen is not identified. 60 Vbeta and 13 Jbeta primers were used in PCR. Using immunoSEQ multiplex PCR, the repertoire was profiled, and TCRdb retains in-frame clones only, with some absent. The sample holds roughly 120,000 clones, 80% seen once. The data stem from a study of cytomegalovirus exposure and HLA in healthy donors. Findings and caveats of the study: The majority of CMV-associated TCR beta chains were reported as apparently HLA-restricted in a later analysis. Rare TCR sequences dominated, though some public TCRs recurred in many donors. Later analysis associated a missense DCLRE1C variant with TCR beta V- and J-gene trimming. Further analysis, carried out later, found HLA-associated TCR beta chains more clonally expanded than equally common other chains.

The ends were cut back, 3 bases at V and 5 bases at J, with 16 bases in the middle. The length of the CDR3 is 15 residues. The germline V gene encodes CDR1 MGHRA and CDR2 YSYEKL. Sequencing input: PBMCs. The sequence derives from a man aged 25-40 years in good health and CMV-seronegative. The chain employs TRBV4-1 and TRBJ1-1, with D possibly being TRBD1 (5 bases). CDR3 loop: CASSHLQARRTEAFF. The CDR3 bases are TGCGCCAGCAGCCATCTACAGGCACGTCGGACTGAAGCTTTCTTT.